The T cell receptor (beta chain) under discussion was sequenced for a study of Graves' ophthalmopathy and Graves' hyperthyroidism. CDR3 regions of TCR beta were amplified from RNA transcripts. Second-round multiplex PCR came after first-round RT-PCR with HTBI primers. TCRdb reprocessed the multiplex PCR reads with MiXCR, giving one entry per CDR3 protein. The sample records roughly 400,000 distinct CDR3 sequences, roughly a sixth being singletons. Ophthalmopathy absent within 18 months of follow-up marked hyperthyroidism as stable. PBMCs were isolated from a roughly 9.6 ml sample of fresh peripheral blood. This CDR3 contains 13 residues. V lost 8 bases to trimming and J lost 2 bases, with 10 bases between them. CDR1 is ENHRY, CDR2 SYGVKD, per germline. About this clonotype: Its specificity is unknown.

Regarding the study as a whole: Most expanded clonotypes in thyroid above 0.001 frequency also showed up in blood. Forecasting of ophthalmopathy progression by the model achieved approximately 70% sensitivity and less than 80% specificity.

The chain has TRBV10-3 and TRBJ1-3; D gene uncertain. The sequence derives from an adult woman with stable Graves' hyperthyroidism. Sequencing was performed on peripheral blood. The CDR3 here is CAIQQVAGNTIYF. The CDR3 nucleotides are TGTGCCATCCAGCAAGTGGCTGGAAACACCATATATTTT.